Detailed here is one TCR beta chain. Its antigen is undetermined. The source of the sample is a study of T cell responses to AZD1222 COVID-19 vaccine. Sequencing was performed with immunoSEQ multiplex PCR; in TCRdb, only in-frame clones are kept and a portion is missing. The repertoire holds 97,000 or so clones, with approximately 90% as singletons. Study results and limitations: Elevations in Spike-specific TCR breadth and depth followed administration of two AZD1222 doses. Sampled repertoires all dated from after the peak T cell response.

From germline, CDR1 is KGHSH and CDR2 LQKENI. The CDR3 is 16 residues long. Germline trimming cut 1 base from V and 4 bases from J; bases unmatched to any gene: 7. The material sequenced was peripheral blood, taken 28 days after the second AZD1222 dose. This TCR was sampled from an adult who received the AZD1222 COVID-19 vaccine. The chain links TRBV18 to TRBJ1-3, with 7 positions matching TRBD1. The CDR3 region is CASSPRRTGQGNTIYF. CDR3 DNA sequence: TGTGCCAGCTCACCACGCCGGACGGGACAGGGAAACACCATATATTTT.